This T cell receptor (beta chain) was profiled in a study of identical twins' blood T cells. This clonotype was seen more than once but under ten times. Antigen specificity is unknown. CDR3 length: 13 residues. Germline CDR1 is SGHDT and CDR2 is YYEEEE. Trimming took off 2 bases at V and 5 bases at J, with 7 bases between the two ends. Using its own MiXCR run on the 5' RACE reads, TCRdb lists one record per CDR3 protein. The repertoire has 300,000 to 450,000 distinct CDR3 sequences, about 28% of them found once; the top ten carry approximately 6.6%. Study-wide results and limits: Twins reportedly had markedly more similar V usage than unrelated donors, even among out-of-frame TCRbeta clonotypes.

Donors were six healthy women in three monozygous twin pairs. The specimen sequenced was PBMCs. The chain has TRBV5-6 and TRBJ1-4; D call uncertain. This TCR came from a woman between 18 and 50 years old in good health. CDR3 sequence reads: CASSLVQNEKLFF. The CDR3 DNA follows: TGTGCCAGCAGCTTAGTACAGAATGAAAAACTGTTTTTT.